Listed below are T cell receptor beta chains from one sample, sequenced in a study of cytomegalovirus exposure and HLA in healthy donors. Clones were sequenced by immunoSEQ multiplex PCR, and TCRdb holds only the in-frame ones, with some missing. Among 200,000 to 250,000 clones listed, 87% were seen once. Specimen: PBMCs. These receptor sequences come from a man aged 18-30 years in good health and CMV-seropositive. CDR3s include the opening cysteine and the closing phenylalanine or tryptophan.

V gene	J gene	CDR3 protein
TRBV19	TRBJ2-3	CASSTGVPDTQYF
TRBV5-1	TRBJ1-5	CARLNQPQHF
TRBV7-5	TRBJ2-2	CVRSFLAENTGELFF
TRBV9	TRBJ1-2	CASSPQSRRSDYGYTF
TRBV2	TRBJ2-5	CASSASNQGYETQYF
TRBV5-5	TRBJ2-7	CASSFRGCEYEQYF
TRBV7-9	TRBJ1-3	CASSLEVQNTIYF
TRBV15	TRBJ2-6	CATSRDGGTGANVLTF
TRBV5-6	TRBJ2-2	CASSWGLAGAGTGELFF
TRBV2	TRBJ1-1	CASSVEPGTEAFF
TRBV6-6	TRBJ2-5	CASSYSETQYF
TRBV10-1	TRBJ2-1	CASPYNEQFF
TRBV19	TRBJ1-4	CASNSRGQGTGEKLFF
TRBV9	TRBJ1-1	CASSVVGTGAGTEAFF
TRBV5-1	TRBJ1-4	CASSTGTRGEKLFF
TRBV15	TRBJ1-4	CATSRESFSGEKLFF
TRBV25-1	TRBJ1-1	CASSHPGGTEAFF
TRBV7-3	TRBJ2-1	CASSAISGGYNEQFF
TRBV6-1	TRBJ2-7	CASSEGGISYEQYF
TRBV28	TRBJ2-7	CASSLYREQYF
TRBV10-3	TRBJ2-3	CAISESRGGPIDTQYF
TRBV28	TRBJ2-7	CASSLTTSLREQYF
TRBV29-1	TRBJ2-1	CSVVSASGTYYYEQFF
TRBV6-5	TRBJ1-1	CASSSWGWGAFF
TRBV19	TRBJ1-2	CASTGRKNYGYTF
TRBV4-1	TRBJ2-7	CASSQDVGGQTAIEQYF
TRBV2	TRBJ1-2	CASSATAGGVVYTF
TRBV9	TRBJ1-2	CASSPRQGQGYGYTF
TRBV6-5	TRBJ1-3	CASSSGHTIYF
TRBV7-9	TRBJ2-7	CASSLAGPSYEQYF
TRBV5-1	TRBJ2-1	CASSPASGRALNEQFF
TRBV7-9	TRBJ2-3	CASSEGTGSHTDTQYF
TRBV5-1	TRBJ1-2	CASSLEGQGVNYGYTF
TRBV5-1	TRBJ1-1	CASSPNIPLVNTEAFF
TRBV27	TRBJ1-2	CASSFDGTGIKDGYTF
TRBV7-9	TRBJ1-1	CASTPPAVGDGNTEAFF
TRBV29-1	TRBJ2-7	CSVEASEGWGSYEQYF
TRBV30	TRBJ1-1	CAWRGQGTEAFF
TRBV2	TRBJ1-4	CASTQQGLNEKLFF
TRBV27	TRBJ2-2	CASSISTGTGELFF
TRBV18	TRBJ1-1	CASSSTLNTEAFF
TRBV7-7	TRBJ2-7	CASSLAPGIDEQYF
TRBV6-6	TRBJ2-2	CASRSGRGASGELFF
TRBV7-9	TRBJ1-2	CASSLSTHGYTF
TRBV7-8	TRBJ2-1	CASSLTGATEQFF
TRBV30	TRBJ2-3	CAWSVILDTQYF
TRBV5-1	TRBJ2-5	CASSSGTSEETQYF
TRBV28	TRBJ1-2	CASANYGYTF
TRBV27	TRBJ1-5	CASSSRNQPQHF
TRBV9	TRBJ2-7	CASSVGPPGDVYEQYF
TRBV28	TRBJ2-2	CASRLTGRWTGELFF
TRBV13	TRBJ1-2	CASSVDDYGYTF
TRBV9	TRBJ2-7	CASSVYGESYEQYF
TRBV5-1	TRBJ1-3	CASSPAGTGGNTIYF
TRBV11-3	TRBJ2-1	CASSTSGNNNEQFF
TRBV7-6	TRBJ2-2	CASSPDRVTGELFF
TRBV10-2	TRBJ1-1	CASSLDRETEAFF
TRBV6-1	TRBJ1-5	CASSDYLGQPQHF
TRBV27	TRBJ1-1	CASSPRGGLRTEAFF